The TCR beta chain under discussion was sequenced for a study of blood T cell repertoires in COVID-19. Background on the study: The United States, Italy and Spain supplied acute and convalescent COVID-19 samples. Sources were T cells, B-cell-depleted T cells, or PBMCs; the material itself was cDNA or gDNA.

Trimming shortened V by 0 bases and J by 5 bases, and 18 bases separated the two germline ends. This CDR3 comprises 17 residues. The V gene's germline CDR1 is SGHTA and CDR2 FQGTGA. The authors' processing: From reference gene primer amplification, estimates of nucleated cell counts were derived. The protocol was immunoSEQ multiplex PCR, while the TCRdb copy is restricted to in-frame clones and leaves out a portion. That table supplies the V and J calls and clone size; D and trimming were determined from the DNA. In the table there are approximately 300,000 clones, roughly 87% of which are singletons.

The chain joins TRBV7-3 to TRBJ2-3; possible D gene TRBD2, 5 bases. The sample consisted of peripheral blood. The receptor comes from a man between 18 and 35 years old with active or convalescent COVID-19. The CDR3 bases are TGTGCCAGCAGCTTAACGAAGTTAAGAGGGTTTGGAGATACGCAGTATTTT. This sequence encodes CASSLTKLRGFGDTQYF.